This T cell receptor beta chain stems from a study of blood T cell repertoires in COVID-19. About the research overall: Acute and convalescent COVID-19 specimens originated in the United States, Italy and Spain. In each case, the material was cDNA or gDNA derived from T cells, B-cell-depleted T cells, or PBMCs.

In the original processing: How many nucleated cells were present was estimated from reference gene primer amplification. This table comes from immunoSEQ multiplex PCR, and its TCRdb copy is limited to in-frame clones, with some not included. The V and J calls and clone size are taken from that table; D and trimming were inferred from the DNA. The data show approximately 220,000 clones, over 80% seen once. CDR1 is SGHDN and CDR2 is FVKESK in the germline V gene. This CDR3 has 16 amino acids. V lost 4 bases and J lost 6; bases outside the gene matches: 7. Input material: PBMCs or T cells enriched from blood (not recorded which). V usage is TRBV14 and J usage is TRBJ2-1, with 12 bases aligning to TRBD2. The clonotype was recovered from a man aged 25-40 years who had recovered from COVID-19. In DNA form, the CDR3 reads TGTGCCAGCAGCCGACTAGCGGGAGTCAAAGTCAATGAGCAGTTCTTC. It yields the protein CASSRLAGVKVNEQFF.